This TCR beta chain was observed in a study of CD8 T cells in ankylosing spondylitis. Quantitative 5'-RACE with molecular barcodes generated TCR beta libraries. Each CDR3 protein gets one entry after TCRdb re-called the 5' RACE reads with MiXCR. This sample has about 360,000 distinct CDR3 sequences, with 20% to 25% found just once. There are a few counts of this clonotype. Its antigen remains unknown. General observations from the study: Characteristic, it appeared, of ankylosing spondylitis blood was a TCR beta motif of roughly eight highly homologous variants. According to the report, clones linked to the disease were significantly enriched in matched synovial fluid samples taken from ankylosing spondylitis patients. A CD8+ phenotype characterized the disease-linked clones, which were relatively rare in peripheral blood.

The V and J ends lost 2 bases and 7 bases, in that order; junction bases with no gene match: 7. The germline V gene has CDR1 MNHEY and CDR2 SVGAGI. This CDR3 is 15 amino acids long. The chain couples TRBV6-5 to TRBJ2-1; 8 bases line up with TRBD2. This clonotype was obtained from a male donor with ankylosing spondylitis or in good health (not recorded which). The sample taken for sequencing was blood, either unsorted or a sorted T cell fraction (not recorded which). This CDR3 reads CASSYLPGGGNEQFF. In DNA form, the CDR3 reads TGTGCCAGCAGTTACCTCCCGGGGGGGGGGAATGAGCAGTTCTTC.